A single sample is the source of the 18 T cell receptor beta chains below, sequenced in a study of blood T cell repertoires in COVID-19. Sequencing used immunoSEQ multiplex PCR; TCRdb keeps in-frame clones, though not all of them. The sample has nearly 50,000 clones, over 75% seen once. The source material was peripheral blood. These receptor sequences come from a woman over 75 with COVID-19, enrolled during active disease.

The V gene is TRBV6-2 or TRBV6-3, the J gene TRBJ1-1; TRBD1 matches 9 bases. From germline, CDR1 is MNHEY and CDR2 SVGEGT. The CDR3 consists of 16 residues. The V segment lost 2 bases and the J segment 0 bases; nucleotides outside the gene matches: 4. The CDR3 DNA is TGTGCCAGCAGTTACGCCCGACAGGGGGTGAACACTGAAGCTTTCTTT. This codes for CASSYARQGVNTEAFF.

The chain combines TRBV5-3 with TRBJ1-6, with a tentative D call TRBD1 (6 bases). TRBV5-3 is labeled an ORF, and its function is uncertain. CDR3 length equals 16 residues. Between the trimmed V and J ends, which lost 10 bases and 10 bases, there was a span of 27 bases. CDR3 amino acids: CAGGSDSQLLGSPLHF. CDR3 in DNA: TGTGCCGGTGGTTCGGACAGCCAACTTTTAGGCTCACCCCTCCACTTT.

The chain joins TRBV28 to TRBJ2-1; TRBD2 aligns across 9 bases. V dropped 6 bases and J dropped 12; count of bases not matched to a gene: 12. The CDR3 totals 14 residues. Germline CDR1 reads MDHEN; CDR2 reads SYDVKM. CDR3 region: CASRPRIAGVVQFF. The CDR3 DNA sequence: TGTGCCAGCAGACCCCGCATAGCGGGAGTAGTGCAGTTCTTC.

The count of this clone is one. The rearrangement links TRBV4-1 to TRBJ1-1; 8 nucleotides agree with TRBD1. The CDR3 consists of 16 residues. The trim removed 1 base at V and 4 bases at J, leaving 8 bases unmatched. CDR1 MGHRA and CDR2 YSYEKL come from the germline V gene. CDR3 nucleotide sequence: TGCGCCAGCAGCCAAGGACGGACAGGGTGGGGCACTGAAGCTTTCTTT. As protein: CASSQGRTGWGTEAFF.

The chain is built from TRBV27 and TRBJ2-3; D not resolved. CDR1 and CDR2 from the germline V gene are MNHEY and SMNVEV (reference sequence). The CDR3 totals 12 residues. V was trimmed by 6 bases and J by 3 bases, leaving 7 bases between them. The CDR3 protein is CASRTPTDTQYF. The CDR3, as DNA: TGTGCCAGCAGAACACCAACAGATACGCAGTATTTT.

This chain joins TRBV4-2 and TRBJ1-4; no clear D. The germline V and J ends were trimmed by 0 bases and 0 bases, with 8 bases remaining between them. Germline V gives CDR1 LGHNA, CDR2 YNFKEQ. The length of the CDR3 is 16 residues. CDR3 nucleotides: TGTGCCAGCAGCCAAGATGGGCGGGCAACTAATGAAAAACTGTTTTTT. Amino acid sequence: CASSQDGRATNEKLFF.

The chain has TRBV7-9 and TRBJ2-2; tentatively, D is TRBD1 (6 bases). The CDR3 sequence is 14 residues long. Trimming stripped 6 bases from V and 7 bases from J, with 15 bases between. The V gene's germline CDR1 is SEHNR and CDR2 FQNEAQ (reference sequence). The CDR3 sequence: CASRNYRENGELFF. The DNA of the CDR3 is TGTGCCAGCAGAAACTACAGGGAAAACGGGGAGCTGTTTTTT.

The chain combines TRBV19 with TRBJ1-3, with a possible D match to TRBD1 (6 bases). The germline V gene has CDR1 LNHDA and CDR2 SQIVND (reference sequence). The CDR3 contains 16 residues. V was trimmed by 8 bases and J by 0 bases, leaving 17 bases between them. CDR3 DNA: TGTGCCAGTGTACCCTACAGGGCCTACTCTGGAAACACCATATATTTT. Its translation: CASVPYRAYSGNTIYF.

J is TRBJ2-2 and V is TRBV6-5; D gene unclear. V was pared by 6 bases and J by 0 bases, with 5 bases between. CDR3 length: 13 residues. The germline V gene encodes CDR1 MNHEY and CDR2 SVGAGI. The CDR3 loop reads CASRTTNTGELFF. CDR3 coding DNA: TGTGCCAGCAGGACAACGAACACCGGGGAGCTGTTTTTT.

This chain joins TRBV29-1 and TRBJ1-1, with TRBD1 matching 8 bases. Per germline, CDR1 SQVTM and CDR2 ANQGSEA. J was trimmed by 6 bases and V by 7 bases; bases with no gene match: 13. The CDR3 consists of 14 residues. The CDR3 coding sequence is TGCAGCGCAAAGGGACAGGCTAAAGTGGCTGAAGCTTTCTTT. Its translation is CSAKGQAKVAEAFF. Based on the CDR3 plus reference TRBV29-1 and TRBJ1-1, the full variable domain is SAVISQKPSRDICQRGTSLTIQCQVDSQVTMMFWYRQQPGQSLTLIATANQGSEATYESGFVIDKFPISRPNLTFSTLTVSNMSPEDSSIYLCSAKGQAKVAEAFFGQGTRLTVV.

CDR3 DNA: TGCGCCAGCAGCTTACTAGACGGGCCAAACTACGAGCAGTACTTC. It yields the protein CASSLLDGPNYEQYF. The chain recombines TRBV5-1 with TRBJ2-7; possibly TRBD2 for D (5 bases). The germline CDR1 and CDR2 sequences are SGHRS and YFSETQ. This CDR3 has 15 amino acids. V was pared by 2 bases and J by 3 bases, with 15 bases between.

The chain is built from TRBV18 and TRBJ2-1; 11 bases fit TRBD2. Looked up from germline, CDR1 is KGHSH and CDR2 is LQKENI. Germline trimming cut 3 bases from V and 9 bases from J; bases unmatched to any gene: 10. The CDR3 has 16 amino acids. The CDR3 region is CASSPPGLAGGPEQFF. In DNA, the CDR3 is TGTGCCAGCTCACCCCCGGGGCTAGCGGGAGGTCCTGAGCAGTTCTTC.

The chain has TRBV24-1 and TRBJ2-3, with 7 nucleotides matching TRBD2. The germline V gene has CDR1 KGHDR and CDR2 SFDVKD. This CDR3 has 18 amino acids. The junction had 9 bases not matched to a gene; V was cut back by 0 bases and J by 1 base. This CDR3 reads CATSDLQGGSTRTDTQYF. The CDR3 DNA sequence: TGTGCCACCAGTGATTTGCAAGGCGGGAGTACTCGCACAGATACGCAGTATTTT.

This chain's CDR3 is CASSPEADRIQASGYTF. The CDR3 DNA reads TGCGCCAGCAGCCCGGAGGCAGATCGGATCCAAGCAAGTGGCTACACCTTC. The chain recombines TRBV5-1 with TRBJ1-2; no firm D call. The CDR3 is 17 residues long. The ends were cut back, 4 bases at V and 7 bases at J, with 26 bases in the middle. CDR1 is SGHRS, CDR2 YFSETQ, per germline.

CDR3 coding DNA: TGTGCCAGCAGCCAAGTTAGCTCCTACAATGAGCAGTTCTTC. Its translation: CASSQVSSYNEQFF. This chain joins TRBV27 and TRBJ2-1; D is unresolved. CDR1 and CDR2 (germline): MNHEY, SMNVEV (reference sequence). The CDR3 is 14 amino acids. V was cut by 6 bases and J by 0 bases, with 9 bases left in between.

This clone has a handful of counts. The V gene is TRBV7-6, the J gene TRBJ2-7; 13 positions agree with TRBD2. The germline V gene has CDR1 SGHVS and CDR2 FNYEAQ. The CDR3 totals 18 residues. With 5 bases clipped from V and 3 bases from J, the junction kept 13 bases outside the gene matches. CDR3 sequence: CASSPRPGTSGTSYEQYF. The CDR3 region has the DNA TGTGCCAGCAGCCCGCGCCCCGGGACTAGCGGGACTAGCTACGAGCAGTACTTC. Drawing the rest from reference TRBV7-6 and TRBJ2-7, the complete variable domain is GAGVSQSPRYKVTKRGQDVALRCDPISGHVSLYWYRQALGQGPEFLTYFNYEAQQDKSGLPNDRFSAERPEGSISTLTIQRTEQRDSAMYRCASSPRPGTSGTSYEQYFGPGTRLTVT.

The V gene is TRBV18, the J gene TRBJ1-6; D remains ambiguous. Germline CDR1 KGHSH, CDR2 LQKENI. CDR3 length equals 18 residues. Trimming stripped 6 bases from V and 2 bases from J, with 20 bases between. The CDR3 sequence is CASSTAMSTPPYNSPLHF. The CDR3 region has the DNA TGTGCCAGCTCGACTGCAATGAGTACGCCGCCCTATAATTCACCCCTCCACTTT.

The CDR3, as DNA: TGTGCCAGCAGCCAAGGAGGGCACAAGGATTCACCCCTCCACTTT. The encoded protein is CASSQGGHKDSPLHF. The chain uses TRBV3-1 (or the pseudogene TRBV3-2) and TRBJ1-6; D is undetermined. Germline assignment: CDR1 LGHDT and CDR2 YNNKEL (reference sequence). Trimming removed 1 base at V and 8 bases at J, with 12 bases between. The CDR3 runs 15 residues.